This is a list of T cell receptor beta chains from one sample in a study of T cells in Graves' hyperthyroidism and ophthalmopathy. Using its own MiXCR run on the multiplex PCR reads, TCRdb lists one record per CDR3 protein. In the table there are approximately 400,000 distinct CDR3 sequences, 13% of which are singletons. What was sequenced was blood. All receptors derive from a man aged 30-40 years with Graves' hyperthyroidism that later progressed to Graves' ophthalmopathy. The CDR3 runs from the conserved cysteine through the conserved F or W. D genes are given only for firm matches. The listing skips clone size in some rows; elsewhere it reads once, few, many or a size class.

TRBJ1-6 | TRBD1 | NA | TRBV6-2/TRBV6-3 | TGTGCCAGCAGGGACAGGGATAGGAATTCACCCCTCCACTTT | CASRDRDRNSPLHF
TRBJ2-2 | NA | few | TRBV15 | TGTGCCACCAGCCCGCGTTACGGGGAGCTGTTTTTT | CATSPRYGELFF
TRBJ1-2 | NA | many | TRBV6-1 | TGTGCCAGCAGAAGGGAGAATTCAAACTATGGCTACACCTTC | CASRRENSNYGYTF
TRBJ1-1 | NA | many | TRBV2 | TGTGCCAGCAGGAGAACAGGGATCGACACAAACACTGAAGCTTTCTTT | CASRRTGIDTNTEAFF
TRBJ1-1 | NA | many | TRBV7-8 | TGTGCCAGCAGCTTAGAAGTGCCTGAAGCTTTCTTT | CASSLEVPEAFF
TRBJ2-5 | NA | few | TRBV9 | TGTGCCAGCAGCGTAAAGGGGGGACAAGAGACCCAGTACTTC | CASSVKGGQETQYF
TRBJ2-7 | TRBD2 | few | TRBV29-1 | TGCAGCGTTGACGCGGGGGTCGGTTACGAGCAGTACTTC | CSVDAGVGYEQYF
TRBJ1-1 | NA | many | TRBV20-1 | TGCAGTGCTAGGGAGGGGGGGGGATTTTTTGGCACTGAAGCTTTCTTT | CSAREGGGFFGTEAFF
TRBJ2-3 | TRBD2 | NA | TRBV2 | TGTGCCAGACAGGCTAGCGGGGGCTTCACAGATACGCAGTATTTT | CARQASGGFTDTQYF
TRBJ1-2 | NA | NA | TRBV28 | TGTGCCAGCAGTTTCCTAAGGAACGGCTACACCTTC | CASSFLRNGYTF
TRBJ2-3 | TRBD2 | many | TRBV5-1 | TGCGCCAGCAGCATGAGACTAGCGGGGGTCCGCACAGATACGCAGTATTTT | CASSMRLAGVRTDTQYF
TRBJ1-6 | NA | few | TRBV18 | TGTGCCAGCTCACCCGGGGGATCGGATAATTCACCCCTCCACTTT | CASSPGGSDNSPLHF
TRBJ1-2 | TRBD1 | NA | TRBV7-9 | TGTGCCAGCAGCCCCGGGGACAGGGTTGGCTACACCTTC | CASSPGDRVGYTF
TRBJ2-1 | TRBD1 | NA | TRBV19 | TGTGCCAGTAGTATAGGACAGGGGGCGCGAGAGCAGTTCTTC | CASSIGQGAREQFF
TRBJ2-7 | TRBD1 | NA | TRBV6-1 | TGTGCCAGCAGACCTACAGGGGGCACCTTCTACGAGCAGTACTTC | CASRPTGGTFYEQYF
TRBJ1-5 | NA | once | TRBV3-1 | TGTGCCAGCAGCCAAGATCCCGGGACCCGCTTCCAGCATTTT | CASSQDPGTRFQHF
TRBJ2-4 | TRBD1 | few | TRBV7-9 | TGTGCCAGCAGCCCCGTCGGACAGGGTAAAAACATTCAGTACTTC | CASSPVGQGKNIQYF
TRBJ2-4 | TRBD1 | NA | TRBV20-1 | TGCAGTGCAAGGGACAGGGGAATAGCCAAAAACATTCAGTACTTC | CSARDRGIAKNIQYF
TRBJ2-1 | NA | many | TRBV9 | TGTGCCAGCAGCCGGGGTACAGTGAGCTCCTACAATGAGCAGTTCTTC | CASSRGTVSSYNEQFF
TRBJ2-2 | TRBD2 | NA | TRBV19 | TGTGCCAGTAGTATAGTAGACGGGAGGTTCATCGGGGAGCTGTTTTTT | CASSIVDGRFIGELFF
TRBJ1-2 | NA | NA | TRBV11-2 | TGTGCCAGCAGACAACCCGGGCGACGGGGGGACTATGGCTACACCTTC | CASRQPGRRGDYGYTF
TRBJ1-1 | NA | many | TRBV6-1 | TGTGCCAGCAGCCGAGTTGGCGGGAGCACTGAAGCTTTCTTT | CASSRVGGSTEAFF
TRBJ2-7 | TRBD1 | many | TRBV6-5 | TGTGCCAGCAGTTACGGGGGACAGGGGCTCGACGAGCAGTACTTC | CASSYGGQGLDEQYF
TRBJ2-1 | TRBD2 | many | TRBV2 | TGTGCCAGCAGTGAACTAGCGGGGTCCTACAATGAGCAGTTCTTC | CASSELAGSYNEQFF
TRBJ2-5 | TRBD2 | many | TRBV9 | TGTGCCAGCAGCGTCCACGGAGGACTAGCTCAAGAGACCCAGTACTTC | CASSVHGGLAQETQYF
TRBJ1-2 | TRBD1 | few | TRBV6-1 | TGTGCCAGCAGTGAACGTAGGGGGCGAGGCTATGGCTACACCTTC | CASSERRGRGYGYTF
TRBJ2-2 | NA | many | TRBV28 | TGTGCCAGCAGTTTTGTTGGGGATCACGGGGAGCTGTTTTTT | CASSFVGDHGELFF
TRBJ2-2 | TRBD1 | many | TRBV5-1 | TGCGCCAGCGGTCCGGGACAGTCTTATACCGGGGAGCTGTTTTTT | CASGPGQSYTGELFF
TRBJ1-1 | NA | many | TRBV5-1 | TGCGCCAGCAGCGGCCGGGTTAACACTGAAGCTTTCTTT | CASSGRVNTEAFF
TRBJ2-2 | NA | NA | TRBV29-1 | TGCAGCGCCGGAGGGGGACCCGGGGAGCTGTTTTTT | CSAGGGPGELFF
TRBJ2-2 | NA | NA | TRBV11-2 | TGTGCCAGCAGCTACCGGATCGGGAAGCTGTTTTTT | CASSYRIGKLFF
TRBJ2-3 | NA | NA | TRBV20-1 | TGCAGTGCTAGCCCCCCTACAGGACCTTACACAGATACGCAGTATTTT | CSASPPTGPYTDTQYF
TRBJ2-1 | TRBD2 | few | TRBV29-1 | TGCAGTTATGATCGGACTAGCGGGGCCTCCTACAATGAGCAGTTCTTC | CSYDRTSGASYNEQFF
TRBJ2-1 | NA | few | TRBV4-2 | TGTGCCAGCAGCCTATCCTCGGGACGCGGCGTTGAGCAGTTCTTC | CASSLSSGRGVEQFF
TRBJ1-1 | TRBD1 | many | TRBV29-1 | TGCAGCGTAGGACAGGGAAGTGGGACTGAAGCTTTCTTT | CSVGQGSGTEAFF
TRBJ1-5 | NA | many | TRBV27 | TGTGCCAGCAGCCGCCAGGTTAACAATCAGCCCCAGCATTTT | CASSRQVNNQPQHF
TRBJ2-6 | NA | few | TRBV11-2 | TGTGCCAGCAGCCAGAGCAACGTCCTGACTTTC | CASSQSNVLTF
TRBJ1-3 | TRBD1 | NA | TRBV6-1 | TGTGCCAGCAGTACATCACCCCCGGGACAGAGCTCTGGAAACACCATATATTTT | CASSTSPPGQSSGNTIYF
TRBJ1-4 | NA | NA | TRBV6-9 | TGTACCAGCAGTTACCGTGAAAAACTGTTTTTT | CTSSYREKLFF
TRBJ1-1 | NA | many | TRBV11-1 | TGTGCCAGCAGCTTGGCGGGGGCTATGAACACTGAAGCTTTCTTT | CASSLAGAMNTEAFF
TRBJ1-1 | TRBD1 | many | TRBV5-1 | TGCGCCAGCAGCGTGGGAACAGGGGGCGCCTTTGGGGAAGCTTTCTTT | CASSVGTGGAFGEAFF
TRBJ2-1 | TRBD1 | few | TRBV9 | TGTGCCAGCAGCGCCTACAGGGGGAAGGTAAATGAGCAGTTCTTC | CASSAYRGKVNEQFF
TRBJ2-7 | NA | many | TRBV2 | TGTGCCAGCAGTGATCTGGGGAGCCACGAGCAGTACTTC | CASSDLGSHEQYF
TRBJ2-5 | NA | few | TRBV12-3/TRBV12-4 | TGTGCCAGCAGTTTAGGCTCTGCAGACGGGATGAACTTC | CASSLGSADGMNF
TRBJ1-6 | NA | NA | TRBV6-1 | TGTGCCAGCAAAACCAGCACTGGTTCACCCCTCCACTTT | CASKTSTGSPLHF
TRBJ2-7 | NA | NA | TRBV5-1 | TGCGCCGGCAGCTTGGGCAGCTCCTACGAGCAGTACTTC | CAGSLGSSYEQYF